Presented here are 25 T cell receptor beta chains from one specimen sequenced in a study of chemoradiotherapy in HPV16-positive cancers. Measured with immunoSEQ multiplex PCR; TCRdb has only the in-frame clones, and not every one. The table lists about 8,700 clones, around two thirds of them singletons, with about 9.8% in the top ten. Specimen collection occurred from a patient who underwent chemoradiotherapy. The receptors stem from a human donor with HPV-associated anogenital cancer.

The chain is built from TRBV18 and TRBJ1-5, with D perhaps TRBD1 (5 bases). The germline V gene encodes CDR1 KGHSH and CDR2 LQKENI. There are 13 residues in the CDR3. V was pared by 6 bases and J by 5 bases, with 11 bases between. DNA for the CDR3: TGTGCCAGCTCCGGAACCAGGGATCAGCCCCAGCATTTT. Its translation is CASSGTRDQPQHF.

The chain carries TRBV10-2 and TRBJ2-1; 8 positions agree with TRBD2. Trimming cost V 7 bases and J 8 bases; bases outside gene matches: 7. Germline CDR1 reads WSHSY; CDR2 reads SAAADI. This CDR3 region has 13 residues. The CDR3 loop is CASKQTSVYEQFF. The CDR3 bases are TGCGCCAGCAAACAGACTAGCGTCTATGAGCAGTTCTTC.

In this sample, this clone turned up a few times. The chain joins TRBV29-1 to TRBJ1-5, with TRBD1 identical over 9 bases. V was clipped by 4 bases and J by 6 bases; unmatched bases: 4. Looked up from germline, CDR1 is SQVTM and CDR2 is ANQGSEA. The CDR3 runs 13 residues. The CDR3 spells CSVGTGEGQPQHF. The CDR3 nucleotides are TGCAGCGTTGGGACAGGGGAGGGTCAGCCCCAGCATTTT.

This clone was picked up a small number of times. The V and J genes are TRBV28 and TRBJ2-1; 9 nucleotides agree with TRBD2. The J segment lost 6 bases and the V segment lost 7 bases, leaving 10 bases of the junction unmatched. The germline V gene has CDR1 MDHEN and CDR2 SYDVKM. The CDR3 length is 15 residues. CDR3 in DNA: TGTGCCAGCACTATCGATAGCGGGAGAGTCAATGAGCAGTTCTTC. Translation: CASTIDSGRVNEQFF.

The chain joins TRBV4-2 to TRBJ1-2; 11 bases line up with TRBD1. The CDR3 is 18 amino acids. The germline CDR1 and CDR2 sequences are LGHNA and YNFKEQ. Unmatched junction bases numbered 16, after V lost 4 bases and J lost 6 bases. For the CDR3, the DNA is TGTGCCAGCAGCCCATCAGGGGCAACGGGGACAGGGGGAGATGGCTACACCTTC. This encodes CASSPSGATGTGGDGYTF.

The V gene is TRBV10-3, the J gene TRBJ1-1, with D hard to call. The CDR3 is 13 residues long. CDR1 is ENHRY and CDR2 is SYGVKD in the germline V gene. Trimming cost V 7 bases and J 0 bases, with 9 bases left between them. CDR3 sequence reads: CAITEGVNTEAFF. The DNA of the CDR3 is TGTGCCATCACGGAGGGCGTGAACACTGAAGCTTTCTTT.

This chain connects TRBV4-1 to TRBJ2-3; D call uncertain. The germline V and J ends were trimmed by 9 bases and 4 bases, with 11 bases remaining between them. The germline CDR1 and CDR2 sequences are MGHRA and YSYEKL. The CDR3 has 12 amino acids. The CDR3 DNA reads TGCGCCAGTGGGTTGATCGCAGATACGCAGTATTTT. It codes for CASGLIADTQYF.

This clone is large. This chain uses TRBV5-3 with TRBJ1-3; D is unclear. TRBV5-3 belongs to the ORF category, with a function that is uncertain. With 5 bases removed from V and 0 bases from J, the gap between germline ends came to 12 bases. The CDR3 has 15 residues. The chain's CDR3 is CARSSDGRSGNTIYF. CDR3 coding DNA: TGTGCCAGAAGTTCGGACGGTCGCTCTGGAAACACCATATATTTT.

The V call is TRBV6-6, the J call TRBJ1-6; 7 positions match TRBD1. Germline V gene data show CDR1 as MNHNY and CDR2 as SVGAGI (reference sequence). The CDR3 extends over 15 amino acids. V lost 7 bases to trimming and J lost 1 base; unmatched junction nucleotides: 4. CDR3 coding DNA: TGTGCCAGCACCGCGACAGGGTCCTATAATTCACCCCTCCACTTT. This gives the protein CASTATGSYNSPLHF.

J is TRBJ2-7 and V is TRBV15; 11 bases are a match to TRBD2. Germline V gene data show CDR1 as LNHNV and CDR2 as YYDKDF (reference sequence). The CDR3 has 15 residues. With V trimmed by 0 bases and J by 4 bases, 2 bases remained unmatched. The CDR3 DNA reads TGTGCCACCAGCAGAGATACTAGCGGGAGTTACGAGCAGTACTTC. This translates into CATSRDTSGSYEQYF. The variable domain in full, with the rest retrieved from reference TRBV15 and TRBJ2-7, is DAMVIQNPRYQVTQFGKPVTLSCSQTLNHNVMYWYQQKSSQAPKLLFHYYDKDFNNEADTPDNFQSRRPNTSFCFLDIRSPGLGDTAMYLCATSRDTSGSYEQYFGPGTRLTVT.

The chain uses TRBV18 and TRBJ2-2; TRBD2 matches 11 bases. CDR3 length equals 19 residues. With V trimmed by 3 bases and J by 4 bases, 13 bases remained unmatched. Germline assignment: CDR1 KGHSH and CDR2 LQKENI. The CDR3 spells CASSPQLVLAGVPTGELFF. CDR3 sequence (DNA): TGTGCCAGCTCACCCCAACTCGTACTAGCGGGAGTTCCCACCGGGGAGCTGTTTTTT. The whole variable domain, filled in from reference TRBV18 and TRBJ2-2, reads NAGVMQNPRHLVRRRGQEARLRCSPMKGHSHVYWYRQLPEEGLKFMVYLQKENIIDESGMPKERFSAEFPKEGPSILRIQQVVRGDSAAYFCASSPQLVLAGVPTGELFFGEGSRLTVL.

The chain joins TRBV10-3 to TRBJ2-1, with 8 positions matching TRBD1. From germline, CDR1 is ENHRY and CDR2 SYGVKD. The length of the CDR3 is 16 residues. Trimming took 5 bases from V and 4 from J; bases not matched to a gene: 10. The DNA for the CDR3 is TGTGCCATCAGTCTCGGACAGGGTTTTCCTTACAATGAGCAGTTCTTC. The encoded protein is CAISLGQGFPYNEQFF.

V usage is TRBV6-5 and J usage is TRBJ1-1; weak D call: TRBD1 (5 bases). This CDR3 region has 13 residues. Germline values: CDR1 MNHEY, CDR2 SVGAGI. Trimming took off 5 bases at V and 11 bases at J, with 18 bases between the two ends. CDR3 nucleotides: TGTGCCAGCAGTCCCGGGACTGTACCCCAGGCTTTCTTT. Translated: CASSPGTVPQAFF.

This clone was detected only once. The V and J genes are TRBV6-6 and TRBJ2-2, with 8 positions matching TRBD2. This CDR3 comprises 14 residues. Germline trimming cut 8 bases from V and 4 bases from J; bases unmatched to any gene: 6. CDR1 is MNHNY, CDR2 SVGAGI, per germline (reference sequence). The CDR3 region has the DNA TGTGCCAGCCGGGAGGGCCCCGTCACCGGGGAGCTGTTTTTT. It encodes CASREGPVTGELFF.

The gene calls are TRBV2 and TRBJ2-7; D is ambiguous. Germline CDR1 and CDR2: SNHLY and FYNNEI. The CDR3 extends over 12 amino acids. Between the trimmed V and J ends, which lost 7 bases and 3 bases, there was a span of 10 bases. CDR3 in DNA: TGTGCCAGCAAAGGACCGGGCTACGAGCAGTACTTC. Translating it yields CASKGPGYEQYF.

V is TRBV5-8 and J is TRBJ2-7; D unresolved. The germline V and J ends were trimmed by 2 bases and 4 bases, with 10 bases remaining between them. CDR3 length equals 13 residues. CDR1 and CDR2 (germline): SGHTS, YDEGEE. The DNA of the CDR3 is TGTGCCAGCAGCTTTTCCGCACCGTACGAGCAGTACTTC. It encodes CASSFSAPYEQYF.

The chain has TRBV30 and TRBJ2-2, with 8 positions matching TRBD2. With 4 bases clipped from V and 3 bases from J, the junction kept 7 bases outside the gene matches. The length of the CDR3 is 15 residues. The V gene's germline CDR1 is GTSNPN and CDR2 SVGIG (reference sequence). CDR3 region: CAWKRREAHTGELFF. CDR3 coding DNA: TGTGCCTGGAAGAGGCGGGAGGCTCACACCGGGGAGCTGTTTTTT.

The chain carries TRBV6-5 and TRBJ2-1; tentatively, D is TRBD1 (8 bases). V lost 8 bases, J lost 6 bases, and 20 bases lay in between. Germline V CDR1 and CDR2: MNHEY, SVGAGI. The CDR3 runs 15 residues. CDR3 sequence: CASGSWTGTTNEQFF. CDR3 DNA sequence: TGTGCCAGCGGATCCTGGACAGGGACTACCAATGAGCAGTTCTTC.

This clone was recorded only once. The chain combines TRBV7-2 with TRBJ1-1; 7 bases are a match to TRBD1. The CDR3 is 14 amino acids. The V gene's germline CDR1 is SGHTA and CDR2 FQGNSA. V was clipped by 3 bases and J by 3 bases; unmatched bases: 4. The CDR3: CASSFQGEDTEAFF. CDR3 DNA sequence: TGTGCCAGCAGCTTCCAGGGGGAGGACACTGAAGCTTTCTTT.

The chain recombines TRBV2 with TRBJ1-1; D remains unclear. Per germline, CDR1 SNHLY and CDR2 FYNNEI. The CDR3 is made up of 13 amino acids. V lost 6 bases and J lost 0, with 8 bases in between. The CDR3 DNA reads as TGTGCCAGCAGAGCAGACATGAACACTGAAGCTTTCTTT. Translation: CASRADMNTEAFF.

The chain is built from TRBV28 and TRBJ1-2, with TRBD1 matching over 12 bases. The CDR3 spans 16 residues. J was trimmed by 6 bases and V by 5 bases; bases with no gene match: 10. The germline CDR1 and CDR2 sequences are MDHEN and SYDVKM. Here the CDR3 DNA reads TGTGCCAGCAGTCCCCTCCGGGACAGGGGGCTAGATGGCTACACCTTC. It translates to CASSPLRDRGLDGYTF.

This CDR3 reads CASSLVVLGRLDEQYF. CDR3 DNA: TGCGCCAGCAGCTTGGTGGTACTAGGACGGTTGGACGAGCAGTACTTC. The chain combines TRBV5-1 with TRBJ2-7; D possibly corresponds to TRBD2 (5 bases). The length of the CDR3 is 16 residues. The V gene lost 0 bases and the J gene lost 5 bases, with 18 bases spanning the gap. Per germline, CDR1 SGHRS and CDR2 YFSETQ.

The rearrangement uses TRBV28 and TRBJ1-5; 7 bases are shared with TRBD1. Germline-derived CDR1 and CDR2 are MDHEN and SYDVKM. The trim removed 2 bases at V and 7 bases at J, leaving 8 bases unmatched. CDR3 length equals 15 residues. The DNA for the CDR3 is TGTGCCAGCAGTTTACCGACAGGGTTCAGGCAGCCCCAGCATTTT. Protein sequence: CASSLPTGFRQPQHF.

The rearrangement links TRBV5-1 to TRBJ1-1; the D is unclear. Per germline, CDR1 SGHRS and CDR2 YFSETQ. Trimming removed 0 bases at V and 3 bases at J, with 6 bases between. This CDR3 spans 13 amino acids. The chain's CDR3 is CASSLAQDTEAFF. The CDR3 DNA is TGCGCCAGCAGCTTGGCGCAGGACACTGAAGCTTTCTTT.

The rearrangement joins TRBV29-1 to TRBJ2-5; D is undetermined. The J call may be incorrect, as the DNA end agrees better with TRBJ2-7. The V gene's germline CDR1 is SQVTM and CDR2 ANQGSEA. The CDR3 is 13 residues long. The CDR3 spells CSVQTGTTYEQYF. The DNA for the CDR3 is TGCAGCGTCCAAACGGGCACCACCTACGAGCAGTACTTC.